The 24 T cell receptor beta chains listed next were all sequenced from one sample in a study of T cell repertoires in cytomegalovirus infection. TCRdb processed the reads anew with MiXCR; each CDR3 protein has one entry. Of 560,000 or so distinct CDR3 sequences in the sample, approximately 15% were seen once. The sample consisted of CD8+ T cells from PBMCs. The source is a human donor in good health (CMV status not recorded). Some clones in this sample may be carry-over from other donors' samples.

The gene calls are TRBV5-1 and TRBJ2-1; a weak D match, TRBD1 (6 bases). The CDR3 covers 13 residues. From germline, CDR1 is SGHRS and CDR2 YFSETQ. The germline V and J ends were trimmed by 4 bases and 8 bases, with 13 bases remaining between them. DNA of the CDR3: TGCGCCAGCAGCCAGGACAGTTGGGATGAGCAGTTCTTC. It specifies CASSQDSWDEQFF.

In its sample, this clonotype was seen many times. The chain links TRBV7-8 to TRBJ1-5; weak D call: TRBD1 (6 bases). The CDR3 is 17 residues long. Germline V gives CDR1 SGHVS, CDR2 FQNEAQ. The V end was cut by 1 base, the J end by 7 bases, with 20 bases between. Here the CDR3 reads CASSLGGGALREQPQHF. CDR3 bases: TGTGCCAGCAGCTTAGGGGGGGGGGCGCTCAGGGAGCAGCCCCAGCATTTT.

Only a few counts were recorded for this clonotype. In DNA form, the CDR3 reads TGTGCCACCAGTGATTTAGGGACTAGCGGGTACAATGAGCAGTTCTTC. Its translation: CATSDLGTSGYNEQFF. The chain recombines TRBV24-1 with TRBJ2-1, with 12 bases lining up with TRBD2. This CDR3 spans 16 amino acids. V was clipped by 1 base and J by 4 bases; unmatched bases: 1. CDR1 KGHDR and CDR2 SFDVKD come from the germline V gene.

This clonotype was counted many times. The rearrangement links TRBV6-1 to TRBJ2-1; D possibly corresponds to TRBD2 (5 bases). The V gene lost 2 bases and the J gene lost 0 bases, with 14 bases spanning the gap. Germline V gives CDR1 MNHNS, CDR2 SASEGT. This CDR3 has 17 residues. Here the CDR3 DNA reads TGTGCCAGCAGTGAACCTTTAGCGAGAAGCTCCTACAATGAGCAGTTCTTC. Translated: CASSEPLARSSYNEQFF.

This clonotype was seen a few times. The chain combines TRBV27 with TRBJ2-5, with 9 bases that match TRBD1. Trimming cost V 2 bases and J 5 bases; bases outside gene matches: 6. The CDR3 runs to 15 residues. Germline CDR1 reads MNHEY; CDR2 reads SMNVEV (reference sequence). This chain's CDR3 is CASSLRDRDIETQYF. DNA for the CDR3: TGTGCCAGCAGTTTACGGGACAGGGACATTGAGACCCAGTACTTC.

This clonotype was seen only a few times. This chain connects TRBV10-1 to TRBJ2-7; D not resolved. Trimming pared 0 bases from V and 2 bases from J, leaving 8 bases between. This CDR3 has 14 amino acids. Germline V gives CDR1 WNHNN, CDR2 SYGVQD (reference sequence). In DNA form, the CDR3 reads TGCGCCAGCAGTGAGTCGTGGGTGGCCTACGAGCAGTACTTC. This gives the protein CASSESWVAYEQYF.

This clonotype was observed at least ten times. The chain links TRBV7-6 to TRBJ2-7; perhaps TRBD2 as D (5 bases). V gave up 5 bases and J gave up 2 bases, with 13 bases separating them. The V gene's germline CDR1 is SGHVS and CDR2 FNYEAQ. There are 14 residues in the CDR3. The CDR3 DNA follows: TGTGCCAGCAGCCTTAGCGCGCCCACCTACGAGCAGTACTTC. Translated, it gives CASSLSAPTYEQYF.

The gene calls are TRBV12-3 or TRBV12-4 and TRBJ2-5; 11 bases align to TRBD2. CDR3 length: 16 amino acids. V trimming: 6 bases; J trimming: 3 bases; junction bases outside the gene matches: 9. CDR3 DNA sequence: TGTGCCAGCAGATCGGGTAGCGGGGGGGCTGAAGAGACCCAGTACTTC. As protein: CASRSGSGGAEETQYF.

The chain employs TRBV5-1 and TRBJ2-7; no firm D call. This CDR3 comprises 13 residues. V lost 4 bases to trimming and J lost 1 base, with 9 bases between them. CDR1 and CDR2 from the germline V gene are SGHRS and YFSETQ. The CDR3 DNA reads TGCGCCAGCAGCACTGGACGGTCCTACGAGCAGTACTTC. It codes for CASSTGRSYEQYF.

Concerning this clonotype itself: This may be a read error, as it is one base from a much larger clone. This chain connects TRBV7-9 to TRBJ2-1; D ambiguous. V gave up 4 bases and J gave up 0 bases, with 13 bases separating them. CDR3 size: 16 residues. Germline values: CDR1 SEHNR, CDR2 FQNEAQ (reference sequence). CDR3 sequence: CASSSVVKDSYNEQFF. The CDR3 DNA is TGTGCCAGCAGCTCCGTCGTTAAGGACTCCTACAATGAGCAGTTCTTC.

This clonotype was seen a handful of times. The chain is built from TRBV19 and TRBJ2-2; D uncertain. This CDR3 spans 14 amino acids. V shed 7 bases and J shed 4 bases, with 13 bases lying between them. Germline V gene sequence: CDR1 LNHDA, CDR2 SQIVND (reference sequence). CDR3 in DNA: TGTGCCAGTAAAAGGGATCGATCCACCGGGGAGCTGTTTTTT. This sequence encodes CASKRDRSTGELFF. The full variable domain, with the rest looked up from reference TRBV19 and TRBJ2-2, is DGGITQSPKYLFRKEGQNVTLSCEQNLNHDAMYWYRQDPGQGLRLIYYSQIVNDFQKGDIAEGYSVSREKKESFPLTVTSAQKNPTAFYLCASKRDRSTGELFFGEGSRLTVL.

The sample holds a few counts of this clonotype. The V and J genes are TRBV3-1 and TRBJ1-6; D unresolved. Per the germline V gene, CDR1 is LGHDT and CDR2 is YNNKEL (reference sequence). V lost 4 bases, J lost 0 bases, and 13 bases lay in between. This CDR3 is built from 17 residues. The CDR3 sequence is CASSPEAVSSYNSPLHF. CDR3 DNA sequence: TGTGCCAGCAGCCCCGAGGCAGTCAGCTCCTATAATTCACCCCTCCACTTT.

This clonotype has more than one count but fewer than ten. The CDR3 is CASSLDRYSSDEQFF. The CDR3 DNA sequence: TGTGCCAGCAGCTTAGACAGGTACAGTTCGGATGAGCAGTTCTTC. J is TRBJ2-1 and V is TRBV11-3; D is ambiguous. CDR3 length equals 15 residues. Germline values: CDR1 SGHNT, CDR2 YENEEA. V gave up 0 bases and J gave up 8 bases, with 14 bases separating them.

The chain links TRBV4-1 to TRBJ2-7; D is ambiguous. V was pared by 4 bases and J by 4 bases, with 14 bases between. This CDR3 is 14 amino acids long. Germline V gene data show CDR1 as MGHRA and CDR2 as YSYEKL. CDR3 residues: CASSPAVSLYEQYF. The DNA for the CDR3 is TGCGCCAGCAGCCCCGCCGTAAGTCTTTACGAGCAGTACTTC.

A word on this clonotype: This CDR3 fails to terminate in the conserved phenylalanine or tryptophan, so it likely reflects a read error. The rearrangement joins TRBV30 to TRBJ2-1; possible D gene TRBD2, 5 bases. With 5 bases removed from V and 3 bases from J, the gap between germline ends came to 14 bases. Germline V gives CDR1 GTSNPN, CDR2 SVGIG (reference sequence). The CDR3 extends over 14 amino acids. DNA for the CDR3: TGTGCCTGGGGGATAGGCGGGTACTACAATGAGCAGTTCTTA. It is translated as CAWGIGGYYNEQFL.

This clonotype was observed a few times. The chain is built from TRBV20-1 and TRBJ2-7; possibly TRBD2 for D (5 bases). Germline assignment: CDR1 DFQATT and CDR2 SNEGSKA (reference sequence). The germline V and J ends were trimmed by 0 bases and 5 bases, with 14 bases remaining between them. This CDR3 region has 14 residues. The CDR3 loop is CSARDVSGSDEQYF. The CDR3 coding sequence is TGCAGTGCTAGAGACGTGAGCGGCTCAGACGAGCAGTACTTC.

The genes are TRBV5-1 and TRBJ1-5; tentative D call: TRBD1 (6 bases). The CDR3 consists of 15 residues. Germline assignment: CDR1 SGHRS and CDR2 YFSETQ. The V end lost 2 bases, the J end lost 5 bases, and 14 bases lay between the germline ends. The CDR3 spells CASSFTGCPYQPQHF. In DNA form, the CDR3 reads TGCGCCAGCAGCTTTACAGGGTGCCCGTATCAGCCCCAGCATTTT.

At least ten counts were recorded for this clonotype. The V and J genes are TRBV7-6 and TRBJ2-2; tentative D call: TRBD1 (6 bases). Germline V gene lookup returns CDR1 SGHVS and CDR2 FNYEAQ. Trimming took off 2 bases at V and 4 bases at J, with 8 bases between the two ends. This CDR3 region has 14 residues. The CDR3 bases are TGTGCCAGCAGCTTAAGGGGGAGCACCGGGGAGCTGTTTTTT. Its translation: CASSLRGSTGELFF.

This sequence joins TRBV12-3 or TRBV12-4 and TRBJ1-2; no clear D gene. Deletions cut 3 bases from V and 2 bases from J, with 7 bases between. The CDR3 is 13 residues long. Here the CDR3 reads CASSFTENYGYTF. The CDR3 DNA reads TGTGCCAGCAGTTTTACAGAGAACTATGGCTACACCTTC.

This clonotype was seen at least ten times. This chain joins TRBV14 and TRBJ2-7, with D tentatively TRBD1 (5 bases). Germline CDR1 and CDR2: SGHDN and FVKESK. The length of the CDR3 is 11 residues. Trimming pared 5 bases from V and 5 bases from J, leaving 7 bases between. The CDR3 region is CASSARDEQYF. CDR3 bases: TGTGCCAGCAGCGCCAGGGACGAGCAGTACTTC.

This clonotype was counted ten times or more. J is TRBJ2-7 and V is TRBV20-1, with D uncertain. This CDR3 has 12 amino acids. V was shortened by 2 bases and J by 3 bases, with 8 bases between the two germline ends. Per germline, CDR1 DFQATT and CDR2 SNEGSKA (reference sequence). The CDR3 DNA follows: TGCAGTGCTAGAAGAACAGACTACGAGCAGTACTTC. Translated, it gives CSARRTDYEQYF.

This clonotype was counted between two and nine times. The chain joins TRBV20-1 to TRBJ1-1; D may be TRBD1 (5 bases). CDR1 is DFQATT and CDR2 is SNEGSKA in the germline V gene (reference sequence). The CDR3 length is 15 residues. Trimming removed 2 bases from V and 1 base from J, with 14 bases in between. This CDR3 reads CSARQRGLRNTEAFF. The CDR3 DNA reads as TGCAGTGCTAGACAGAGGGGACTGAGGAACACTGAAGCTTTCTTT.

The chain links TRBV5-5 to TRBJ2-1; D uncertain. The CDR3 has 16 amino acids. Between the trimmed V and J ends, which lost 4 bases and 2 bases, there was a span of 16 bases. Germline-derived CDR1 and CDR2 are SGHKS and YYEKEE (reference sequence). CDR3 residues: CASSTSSSPPYNEQFF. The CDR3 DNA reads TGTGCCAGCAGCACCTCTAGTTCCCCCCCCTACAATGAGCAGTTCTTC.

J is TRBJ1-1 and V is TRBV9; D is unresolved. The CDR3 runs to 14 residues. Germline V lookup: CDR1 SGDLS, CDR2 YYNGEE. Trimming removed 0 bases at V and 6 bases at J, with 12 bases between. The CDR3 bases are TGTGCCAGCAGCGTAGTTGAGAAGGTTTCTGAAGCTTTCTTT. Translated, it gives CASSVVEKVSEAFF.